Presented here are 8 T cell receptor beta chains from one specimen sequenced in a study of regulatory T cells in long-lasting Graves disease. Arm-PCR of CDR3 regions with iRepertoire HTBI primers generated TCR beta libraries. TCRdb used MiXCR to reprocess the multiplex PCR reads, holding one entry per CDR3 protein. The sample holds 700,000 or so distinct CDR3 sequences, around 30% seen once. The sample's time point: persistent/refractory GD, antithyroid drugs over 5 years with positive TRAb. The TCR library was made from RNA extracted from PBMCs. The starting material was peripheral blood mononuclear cells (PBMCs), obtained when the disease was refractory, from a patient treated with antithyroid drugs. These receptor sequences come from a female donor with Graves disease.

The rearrangement links TRBV6-5 to TRBJ1-5; perhaps TRBD1 as D (5 bases). Germline V lookup: CDR1 MNHEY, CDR2 SVGAGI. The CDR3 is 16 amino acids. Trimming pared 0 bases from V and 7 bases from J, leaving 16 bases between. Here the CDR3 DNA reads TGTGCCAGCAGTTACTCTGGGGGGGGATCGGGCCAGCCCCAGCATTTT. Translation: CASSYSGGGSGQPQHF.

Concerning this clonotype: A much larger clone differs by one base, so this may be a read error. The rearrangement joins TRBV28 to TRBJ2-5; D possibly corresponds to TRBD1 (7 bases). CDR3 length equals 13 residues. The germline CDR1 and CDR2 sequences are MDHEN and SYDVKM. This CDR3 reads CASAGQTQEAQYF. DNA of the CDR3: TGTGCCAGTGCGGGACAGACTCAAGAGGCCCAGTACTTC.

The chain carries TRBV20-1 and TRBJ2-2; 12 nucleotides agree with TRBD2. This CDR3 is built from 16 residues. Germline V CDR1 and CDR2: DFQATT, SNEGSKA (reference sequence). Trimming cost V 2 bases and J 5 bases; bases outside gene matches: 6. CDR3 sequence (DNA): TGCAGTGCTAGACCCCTCGGACTAGCGGGGACCGGGGAGCTGTTTTTT. Its translation: CSARPLGLAGTGELFF.

The chain recombines TRBV12-3 or TRBV12-4 with TRBJ1-1; 11 nucleotides match TRBD1. Trimming took 4 bases from V and 11 from J; bases not matched to a gene: 9. The CDR3 runs to 14 residues. The CDR3 DNA is TGTGCCAGCAGTTCTGGGACAGGGGGATTCACTGCTTTCTTT. Protein product: CASSSGTGGFTAFF.

This clonotype was seen a handful of times. The chain is built from TRBV6-2 or TRBV6-3 and TRBJ1-4; 7 bases agree with TRBD1. V lost 4 bases and J lost 6; bases outside the gene matches: 8. CDR1 is MNHEY, CDR2 SVGEGT, per germline. This CDR3 comprises 15 residues. CDR3 in amino acids: CASSSRGGSHEKLFF. The CDR3 DNA is TGTGCCAGCAGTTCCAGGGGGGGCAGTCATGAAAAACTGTTTTTT.

This chain joins TRBV11-2 and TRBJ2-2, with D maybe TRBD2 (5 bases). This CDR3 has 15 amino acids. The germline V and J ends were trimmed by 5 bases and 4 bases, with 14 bases remaining between them. CDR1 SGHAT and CDR2 FQNNGV come from the germline V gene. The CDR3 bases are TGTGCCAGCAGCCCTGGCGTGGAGGCCACCGGGGAGCTGTTTTTT. This gives the protein CASSPGVEATGELFF.

About this clonotype itself: A read error is possible here, since a much larger clone lies one base away. This chain uses TRBV2 with TRBJ2-7, with D perhaps TRBD1 (5 bases). Germline values: CDR1 SNHLY, CDR2 FYNNEI. Trimming removed 1 base at V and 1 base at J, with 14 bases between. The CDR3 loop spans 16 amino acids. The CDR3 protein is CASSEGYPRGSYEQYF. In nucleotides, the CDR3 is TGTGCCAGCAGTGAAGGCTACCCAAGGGGTTCCTACGAGCAGTACTTC. The full variable domain, in which reference TRBV2 and TRBJ2-7 provide the parts outside the CDR3, is EPEVTQTPSHQVTQMGQEVILRCVPISNHLYFYWYRQILGQKVEFLVSFYNNEISEKSEIFDDQFSVERPDGSNFTLKIRSTKLEDSAMYFCASSEGYPRGSYEQYFGPGTRLTVT.

The V call is TRBV7-9, the J call TRBJ1-2; D gene unclear. In germline, CDR1 is SEHNR, CDR2 FQNEAQ (reference sequence). Trimming stripped 3 bases from V and 0 bases from J, with 11 bases between. The length of the CDR3 is 15 residues. CDR3 coding DNA: TGTGCCAGCAGCTTGGGAGTTAACTCTAACTATGGCTACACCTTC. It translates to CASSLGVNSNYGYTF.